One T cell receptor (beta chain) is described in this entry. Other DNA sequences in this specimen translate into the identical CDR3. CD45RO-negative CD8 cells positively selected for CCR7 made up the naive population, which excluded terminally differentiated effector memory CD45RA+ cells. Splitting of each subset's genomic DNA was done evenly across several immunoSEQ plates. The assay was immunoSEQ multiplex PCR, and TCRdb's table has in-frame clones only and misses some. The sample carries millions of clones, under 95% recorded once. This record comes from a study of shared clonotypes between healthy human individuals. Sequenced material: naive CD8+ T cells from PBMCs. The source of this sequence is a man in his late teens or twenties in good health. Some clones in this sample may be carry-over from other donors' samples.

This chain's CDR3 is CASSISGGPYNEQFF. CDR3 nucleotides: TGTGCCAGTAGTATCTCTGGTGGGCCCTACAATGAGCAGTTCTTC. This sequence joins TRBV19 and TRBJ2-1; D call uncertain. V was shortened by 3 bases and J by 2 bases, with 11 bases between the two germline ends. Germline-derived CDR1 and CDR2 are LNHDA and SQIVND (reference sequence). The CDR3 is 15 residues long.